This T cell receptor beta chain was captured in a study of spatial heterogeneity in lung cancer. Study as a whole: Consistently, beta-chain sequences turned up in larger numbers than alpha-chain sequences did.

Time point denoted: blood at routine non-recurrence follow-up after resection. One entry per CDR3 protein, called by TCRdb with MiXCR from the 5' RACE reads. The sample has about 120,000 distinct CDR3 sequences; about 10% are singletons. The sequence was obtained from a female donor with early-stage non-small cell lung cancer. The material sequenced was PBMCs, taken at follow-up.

The CDR3 coding sequence is TGTGCCAGCAGCTTGGGAACCTGGGACACTGAAGCTTTCTTT. Translating gives CASSLGTWDTEAFF. This sequence joins TRBV11-1 and TRBJ1-1, with D unclear. V was pared by 3 bases and J by 3 bases, with 11 bases between. The CDR3 contains 14 residues. Germline lookup yields CDR1 SGHAT and CDR2 FQDESV (reference sequence).